One sample yielded the 29 T cell receptor beta chains listed below, sequenced in a study of tumor-infiltrating lymphocytes in primary liver carcinoma. Co-extraction of both nucleic acids (RNA and DNA) used roughly 18-32 mg of unsorted bulk tissue. Starting from approximately 470 ng of total RNA, TCR beta cDNA was produced with a primer in the constant region. For TCR beta, libraries were produced by three nested multiplex PCR rounds using slightly modified ARM-PCR. With TRBV1-TRBV30 forward primers and a C-beta reverse primer, the first two PCR rounds were run for roughly 10 cycles each. TCRdb reprocessed the multiplex PCR reads with MiXCR, giving one entry per CDR3 protein. The data show more than 50,000 distinct CDR3 sequences, with 70% to 75% seen just once and 25% held by the top ten. Material: liver tumor tissue from sampling region 2. Subset here: tumor region T2, inferior pole. The source of these receptors is a man between 35 and 55 years old with primary liver carcinoma and hepatitis B virus infection.

The CDR3 loop is CASSPGLAGVSGQFF. CDR3 DNA: TGTGCCAGCAGCCCGGGACTAGCGGGAGTAAGTGGGCAGTTCTTC. The chain uses TRBV12-3 or TRBV12-4 and TRBJ2-1, with 14 positions matching TRBD2. V dropped 6 bases and J dropped 12; count of bases not matched to a gene: 10. CDR3 length: 15 residues.

This clonotype is a singleton in its sample. In this CDR3 the conserved last residue, phenylalanine or tryptophan, is missing, so a read error is likely. The CDR3 region is CASRGSGSAYEQYL. CDR3 DNA: TGCGCCAGCAGGGGTAGCGGGAGCGCCTACGAGCAGTACCTC. The J gene is TRBJ2-7, the V gene TRBV10-1; 9 bases match TRBD2. Germline CDR1 and CDR2: WNHNN and SYGVQD (reference sequence). Trimming at V came to 6 bases and at J to 2 bases, leaving 5 bases not matched to a gene. This CDR3 is built from 14 residues.

Remarks on this clonotype: The junction and the germline gene differ at one end; a read error may be behind it. V gene TRBV28 combines with J gene TRBJ2-2; 13 nucleotides match TRBD2. CDR1 and CDR2 from the germline V gene are MDHEN and SYDVKM. The CDR3 contains 15 residues. The CDR3 coding sequence is TGTGCCAGCAGATGGACTAGCGGGAGCATCGGGGAGCTGCTTTTT. Protein sequence: CASRWTSGSIGELLF.

As to this clonotype: The junction departs from the called germline gene at one end, perhaps through a read error. The V call is TRBV11-2, the J call TRBJ1-1; possibly TRBD1 for D (6 bases). Per germline, CDR1 SGHAT and CDR2 FQNNGV. The CDR3 runs to 13 residues. The CDR3, as DNA: TGTACCATCAGTAGGAACAGGGACACTGAAGCTTCCTTT. It is translated as CTISRNRDTEASF.

A remark on this clonotype: One junction end disagrees with the germline gene, perhaps due to a read error. This chain uses TRBV12-3 or TRBV12-4 with TRBJ1-5; the match to TRBD1 covers 7 bases. There are 16 residues in the CDR3. CDR3 nucleotide sequence: TGTGCCAGCATGGGGAGGGGGCCAGGGAGCAGTCAGCCCCAGCATTTT. As protein: CASMGRGPGSSQPQHF.

As for this clonotype: Since no conserved phenylalanine or tryptophan closes the CDR3, a read error is the likely cause. The chain employs TRBV12-3 or TRBV12-4 and TRBJ2-7; TRBD2 matches at 9 bases. CDR3 size: 16 residues. The chain's CDR3 is CASSLLAGVPPYKQYS. DNA for the CDR3: TGTGCCAGCAGTTTATTAGCGGGAGTGCCTCCCTACAAGCAGTACTCC.

To note about this clonotype: Here the CDR3 omits its conserved ending phenylalanine or tryptophan, so a read error is the likely source. The DNA is omitted, as the CDR3 cannot be located on it reliably, and the CDR3 follows TCRdb's listing. V is TRBV11-2 and J is TRBJ2-2; TRBD2 is taken as the D call from the table, unchecked against the DNA. CDR1 is SGHAT, CDR2 FQNNGV, per germline. The CDR3 length is 17 residues, termini included. CDR3 sequence reads: CASSGGLAERNTEELLL.

Of note for this clonotype: At one of its ends the junction is not consistent with the germline gene, which may arise from a read error. This chain connects TRBV13 to TRBJ2-1; D ambiguous. Germline V gene sequence: CDR1 PRHDT, CDR2 FYEKMQ (reference sequence). CDR3 length: 12 amino acids. The CDR3 loop reads CASNLEESEQFF. The CDR3 DNA is TGTGCCAGCAACTTAGAGGAGTCTGAGCAGTTCTTC.

This chain links TRBV10-3 with TRBJ2-3; 8 positions match TRBD2. Per the germline V gene, CDR1 is ENHRY and CDR2 is SYGVKD. This CDR3 comprises 15 residues. V dropped 0 bases and J dropped 5; count of bases not matched to a gene: 4. The CDR3 region is CAISESKAGVDTQYF. The CDR3 DNA follows: TGTGCCATCAGTGAGTCGAAAGCGGGAGTAGATACGCAGTATTTT.

Points on this clonotype: Since no conserved phenylalanine or tryptophan closes the CDR3, a read error is the likely cause. The chain carries TRBV4-1 and TRBJ1-2; D is ambiguous. The CDR3 spans 13 residues. Germline lookup yields CDR1 MGHRA and CDR2 YSYEKL. Trimming left V 5 bases short and J 2 bases short, with 9 bases between. The CDR3 coding sequence is TGCGCCAGCAGCGAGAAAGCCAACTATGGCTACACCTCC. Amino acid sequence: CASSEKANYGYTS.

About this clonotype: The junction departs from the called germline gene at one end, perhaps through a read error. The V gene is TRBV5-4, the J gene TRBJ2-5; D not certain. The germline V gene encodes CDR1 SGHNT and CDR2 YYREEE (reference sequence). This CDR3 has 14 amino acids. The CDR3 spells CANSLSVGLETQYF. As DNA, the CDR3 is TGTGCCAACAGCTTGAGTGTCGGTTTGGAGACCCAGTACTTC.

On this clonotype itself: It is likely a read error, because the conserved phenylalanine at the end of the CDR3 is missing. The genes are TRBV4-2 and TRBJ2-2, with D possibly being TRBD1 (5 bases). CDR3 size: 15 residues. Germline loops: CDR1 LGHNA, CDR2 YNFKEQ. V was clipped by 1 base and J by 7 bases, with 13 bases between them. The CDR3 bases are TGTGCCAGCAGCCAAGGTGACAGCCACATCGGGGAGCTGTTTTTG. It specifies CASSQGDSHIGELFL.

This clonotype was seen ten or more times. A much more abundant neighbour one base away suggests this may be a read error. V usage is TRBV29-1 and J usage is TRBJ2-1; 9 bases fit TRBD2. This CDR3 comprises 18 residues. The J segment lost 0 bases and the V segment lost 4 bases, leaving 13 bases of the junction unmatched. Germline V CDR1 and CDR2: SQVTM, ANQGSEA. The CDR3 region is CSVGNSGGIRGSYNEQFF. The CDR3 DNA sequence: TGCAGCGTTGGTAATAGCGGGGGAATCAGGGGCTCCTACAATGAGCAGTTCTTC.

The chain combines TRBV5-4 with TRBJ2-7; 9 bases match TRBD2. The CDR3 runs to 15 residues. The V gene's germline CDR1 is SGHNT and CDR2 YYREEE (reference sequence). The CDR3 here is CASSPRLAVTYEQYF. The CDR3 DNA follows: TGTGCTAGTAGCCCAAGACTAGCGGTAACTTACGAGCAGTACTTC.

A note on this clonotype: The junction shows a germline mismatch at one end, possibly a read error. V and J are TRBV12-3 or TRBV12-4 and TRBJ2-3; D gene uncertain. The length of the CDR3 is 15 residues. CDR3 in amino acids: CASSLDLLGWDTQYF. The CDR3, as DNA: TGTGCCAGCAGTTTAGATCTGCTGGGTTGGGATACACAGTATTTT.

A remark on this clonotype: A junction boundary mismatches the germline segment, possibly from a read error. This rearrangement joins TRBV4-1 to TRBJ2-5; 7 positions match TRBD2. This CDR3 comprises 16 residues. Germline V gives CDR1 MGHRA, CDR2 YSYEKL. The CDR3 nucleotides read TGCGCCAGTAGCCAAGCCCTGGGGGGGAACCAAGAGACCCAGTACTTC. Translating gives CASSQALGGNQETQYF.

This clonotype was seen a single time. Compared with germline, one end of the junction differs, possibly owing to a read error. The chain recombines TRBV6-1 with TRBJ1-5, with a possible D match to TRBD1 (5 bases). The germline CDR1 and CDR2 sequences are MNHNS and SASEGT. This CDR3 spans 13 amino acids. Written as DNA, the CDR3 is TGTGCCAGCAGTGAAAGTATTGGACATCCCCAGCGTTTT. Translated, it gives CASSESIGHPQRF.

The DNA of the CDR3 is TGTGCCAGCAGCTCTTCGGGGGGGGCTCAGCCCCAGCATTTT. Translated, it gives CASSSSGGAQPQHF. The chain is built from TRBV6-6 and TRBJ1-5; D may be TRBD1 (6 bases). V was cut by 6 bases and J by 6 bases, with 15 bases left in between. The length of the CDR3 is 14 residues. Germline values: CDR1 MNHNY, CDR2 SVGAGI (reference sequence).

In regard to this clonotype: This clone may be a read error of a much larger clone one base away. This chain links TRBV28 with TRBJ2-7; 8 bases agree with TRBD1. The CDR3 extends over 14 amino acids. Germline CDR1 MDHEN, CDR2 SYDVKM. Trimming took 8 bases from V and 7 from J; bases not matched to a gene: 13. For the CDR3, the DNA is TGTGCCAGCCACGCGACGCAGGGGGCGGAGGAGCAGTACTTC. Its translation: CASHATQGAEEQYF.

Comment on this clonotype: Since no conserved phenylalanine or tryptophan closes the CDR3, a read error is the likely cause. Here the CDR3 DNA reads TGTGCCAGCAACTCTACAGGGGGCCGGAGCTACGAGCAGTACCTC. It is translated as CASNSTGGRSYEQYL. The chain is built from TRBV11-2 and TRBJ2-7; 9 nucleotides align to TRBD1. The length of the CDR3 is 15 residues. V gave up 7 bases and J gave up 3 bases; unmatched junction bases: 10. The germline V gene has CDR1 SGHAT and CDR2 FQNNGV.

Many counts were recorded for this clonotype. V usage is TRBV12-3 or TRBV12-4 and J usage is TRBJ2-3, with 15 nucleotides matching TRBD2. Trimming removed 7 bases from V and 5 bases from J; junction bases left unmatched: 4. CDR3 length: 15 residues. CDR3 sequence (DNA): TGTGCCAGCACCCCGGGACTAGCGGGAGGAGATACGCAGTATTTT. Protein product: CASTPGLAGGDTQYF.

Of note for this clonotype: At one of its ends the junction is not consistent with the germline gene, which may arise from a read error. The chain is built from TRBV10-3 and TRBJ2-7, with a weak D call TRBD2 (6 bases). The CDR3 totals 15 residues. From germline, CDR1 is ENHRY and CDR2 SYGVKD. The CDR3 DNA reads TGTGTCATCAGTGGAGGGGAGCAACCGCCCTATGAGCAGTACTTC. It encodes CVISGGEQPPYEQYF.

The chain has TRBV29-1 and TRBJ2-1; 12 bases align to TRBD1. The CDR3 extends over 14 amino acids. The J segment lost 9 bases and the V segment lost 7 bases, leaving 10 bases of the junction unmatched. Germline V gene data show CDR1 as SQVTM and CDR2 as ANQGSEA. The CDR3 DNA is TGCAGCGGAATGCTGGGACAGGGGGCGGGTGAGCAGTTCTTC. Translating gives CSGMLGQGAGEQFF.

The chain couples TRBV11-2 to TRBJ1-2; D is possibly TRBD1 (6 bases). CDR3 length: 14 residues. Trimming took off 6 bases at V and 7 bases at J, with 18 bases between the two ends. Germline-derived CDR1 and CDR2 are SGHAT and FQNNGV. The CDR3 DNA sequence: TGTGCCAGCAGAGAGGGGGACACCACCGGTGGCTACACCTTC. Residues: CASREGDTTGGYTF. Using reference TRBV11-2 and TRBJ1-2 for the parts outside the CDR3, the full variable domain is EAGVAQSPRYKIIEKRQSVAFWCNPISGHATLYWYQQILGQGPKLLIQFQNNGVVDDSQLPKDRFSAERLKGVDSTLKIQPAKLEDSAVYLCASREGDTTGGYTFGSGTRLTVV.

The chain links TRBV12-3 or TRBV12-4 to TRBJ2-7, with 8 bases that match TRBD1. With V trimmed by 6 bases and J by 4 bases, 11 bases remained unmatched. This CDR3 is 15 amino acids long. CDR3 protein: CASSLTGGLSYEQYF. The CDR3 DNA reads as TGTGCCAGCAGCCTTACAGGGGGGTTGTCTTACGAGCAGTACTTC.

A note on this clonotype: The junction departs from the called germline gene at one end, perhaps through a read error. The chain couples TRBV6-5 to TRBJ2-3; D unresolved. Germline lookup yields CDR1 MNHEY and CDR2 SVGAGI. The CDR3 is made up of 16 amino acids. In DNA, the CDR3 is TGTGCCAGCGATTACCTCTACGGCAGCCGCACAGATACACAGTATTTT. It encodes CASDYLYGSRTDTQYF.

V and J are TRBV10-3 and TRBJ2-5; 8 bases map to TRBD1. Germline values: CDR1 ENHRY, CDR2 SYGVKD. Trimming cost V 4 bases and J 10 bases; bases outside gene matches: 14. The CDR3 totals 15 residues. CDR3 protein: CAISAGGQGLGLQYF. The CDR3 DNA reads TGTGCCATCAGTGCCGGAGGACAGGGTCTCGGGCTCCAGTACTTC.

This clonotype occurred many times. The CDR3 DNA is TGTGCCAGCAGCTCCGCGGGAGGGGGCGCGGGTGAAGCTTTCTTT. Amino acid sequence: CASSSAGGGAGEAFF. This chain links TRBV7-9 with TRBJ1-1; TRBD1 aligns across 7 bases. The germline V gene encodes CDR1 SEHNR and CDR2 FQNEAQ (reference sequence). The ends lost 4 bases at V and 7 bases at J; junction bases unmatched: 12. The CDR3 runs 15 residues.

Concerning this clonotype itself: Compared with germline, one end of the junction differs, possibly owing to a read error. The rearrangement uses TRBV12-5 and TRBJ1-1, with D unresolved. The length of the CDR3 is 11 residues. Germline values: CDR1 LGHNT, CDR2 FRNRAP. The CDR3 DNA reads TGTGCTAGAGGTTTCGGCACTGAAGCCTTCTTT. Its protein is CARGFGTEAFF. Full variable domain (outside the CDR3, taken from reference TRBV12-5 and TRBJ1-1): DARVTQTPRHKVTEMGQEVTMRCQPILGHNTVFWYRQTMMQGLELLAYFRNRAPLDDSGMPKDRFSAEMPDATLATLKIQPSEPRDSAVYFCARGFGTEAFFGQGTRLTVV.